This TCR beta chain stems from a study of post-analysis software for immune sequencing data. Study summary: Secondary progressive, relapsing-remitting and progressive-relapsing multiple sclerosis were among the included disease courses. Study conclusions and caveats: Versus controls, multiple sclerosis patients showed significantly lower diversity (normalized Chao1). Roughly five TRBV segments occurring more often in patients than controls included TRBV5-6, TRBV5-1 and TRBV20-1.

Remarks on this clonotype: Its antigen is as yet unknown.

The CDR3 is made up of 15 amino acids. Germline CDR1 is SGHAT and CDR2 is FQNNGV. V dropped 1 base and J dropped 9 bases, with 13 bases sitting between them. TCR beta libraries were prepared from cDNA with unique molecular identifiers. Between roughly 1 and 11 million T cells gave rise to some 450,000 cDNA molecules. TCRdb re-derived calls from the PCR reads in MiXCR, one entry per CDR3 protein. The data show 180,000 or so distinct CDR3 sequences, 25% to 30% seen once. This TCR was recovered from a girl aged 2-17 years with multiple sclerosis. The sequenced material came from blood. The chain carries TRBV11-2 and TRBJ1-6, with D uncertain. The CDR3 loop is CASSLVSGDRSPLHF. DNA for the CDR3: TGTGCCAGCAGCTTAGTGTCCGGGGATCGTTCACCCCTCCACTTT.